Listed below are T cell receptor beta chains from one sample, sequenced in a study of shared clonotypes between healthy human individuals. The protocol was immunoSEQ multiplex PCR, while the TCRdb copy is restricted to in-frame clones and leaves out a portion. The sample shows a few million clones, about nine tenths of them seen only once. Material: naive CD4+ T cells from PBMCs. These receptors were taken from a man aged 18 to 30 in good health. Some clones in this sample may be carry-over from other donors' samples. CDR3s include the opening cysteine and the closing phenylalanine or tryptophan. Clone size is stated in some rows and not others, as once, few, many or a class when expanded.

v_call | clone_size | cdr3_aa
TRBV4-3 | . | CASSQGTGNEQFF
TRBV28 | . | CASTTGTEAFF
TRBV7-3 | . | CASSLSGQGAYEQYF
TRBV19 | . | CASSISGETSGNTIYF
TRBV29-1 | . | CSVEAQLRETQYF
TRBV5-1 | . | CASSLLQNTGELFF
TRBV18 | . | CASSRVGTSNQPQHF
TRBV5-4 | . | CASSSGGGGSNQPQHF
TRBV27 | once | CASSFRGFEREQYF
TRBV7-9 | . | CASSLRLREGGSSEQYF
TRBV6-1 | . | CASSPSGHSYNEQFF
TRBV21-1 | . | CAWFNEQFF
TRBV28 | . | CASLGTGLLQPQHF
TRBV2 | few | CASKFEGLNTEAFF
TRBV9 | . | CASSVVASGNTDTQYF
TRBV10-3 | . | CAISAPSIYEQYF
TRBV11-2 | . | CASSHRVRETGELFF
TRBV6-5 | . | CASSHRDGDYGYTF
TRBV7-3 | once | CASSQYTGMNTEAFF
TRBV2 | . | CASTMGAGGGYNEQFF